The 5 T cell receptor beta chains below all came from one sample that was sequenced in a study of cytomegalovirus exposure and HLA in healthy donors. The PCR ran on 60 Vbeta and 13 Jbeta primers. Sequencing used immunoSEQ multiplex PCR; TCRdb keeps in-frame clones, though not all of them. Among 63,000 or so clones listed, around 80% were seen once. Sequencing was done on a sample of PBMCs. The source of these receptors is a woman aged 25 to 39 in good health and CMV-seropositive.

CDR3 in amino acids: CASSWGPLPSYEQYF. The CDR3 nucleotides are TGTGCCAGCAGTTGGGGGCCGCTCCCATCCTACGAGCAGTACTTC. The chain employs TRBV27 and TRBJ2-7, with TRBD1 as a possible D gene (6 bases). Germline V gene data show CDR1 as MNHEY and CDR2 as SMNVEV (reference sequence). V dropped 4 bases and J dropped 1 base, with 14 bases sitting between them. The CDR3 length is 15 residues.

V gene TRBV4-2 combines with J gene TRBJ2-7, with TRBD2 matching 11 bases. Germline assignment: CDR1 LGHNA and CDR2 YNFKEQ. The CDR3 loop spans 13 amino acids. The J segment lost 5 bases and the V segment lost 4 bases, leaving 1 base of the junction unmatched. CDR3 coding DNA: TGTGCCAGCAGCCCGACTAGCGGGGACGAGCAGTACTTC. It is translated as CASSPTSGDEQYF.

The V and J genes are TRBV9 and TRBJ2-3; 7 bases are shared with TRBD2. With V trimmed by 1 base and J by 2 bases, 19 bases remained unmatched. This CDR3 has 20 amino acids. Looked up from germline, CDR1 is SGDLS and CDR2 is YYNGEE. The CDR3 here is CASSVSSPTHRLAPTDTQYF. The CDR3 DNA is TGTGCCAGCAGCGTATCCTCCCCCACACATCGACTAGCCCCCACAGATACGCAGTATTTT.

CDR3 coding DNA: TGTGCCTGGAGTGTGAGGCAATTTAACTATGGCTACACCTTC. Translation gives CAWSVRQFNYGYTF. J is TRBJ1-2 and V is TRBV30; no firm D call. The germline V gene encodes CDR1 GTSNPN and CDR2 SVGIG (reference sequence). The germline V and J ends were trimmed by 0 bases and 1 base, with 9 bases remaining between them. This CDR3 contains 14 residues.

V usage is TRBV11-1 and J usage is TRBJ2-2, with 15 bases aligning to TRBD2. The junction had 8 bases not matched to a gene; V was cut back by 5 bases and J by 7 bases. Germline CDR1 SGHAT, CDR2 FQDESV (reference sequence). The CDR3 covers 17 residues. The CDR3 nucleotides are TGTGCCAGCAGCCCCGGGACTAGCGGGAGGCTGGTCGGGGAGCTGTTTTTT. It yields the protein CASSPGTSGRLVGELFF.